This T cell receptor (beta chain) was captured in a study of vaccination and CD4 T cells after COVID-19. Across the whole study: Investigators sampled three convalescent patients at day 14 and days 161 to 241 post-vaccination. Overlapping spike peptides from SARS-CoV-2, HCoV-NL63, HCoV-OC43 and HCoV-229E served to stimulate the cells.

Study results and limitations: Spike mono-reactivity held for 304 of 307 vaccine-specific clones in convalescent patients.

On this clonotype: Its antigen remains unidentified.

Time point defined: late sampling 161 to 241 days after vaccination in three convalescent patients. As to treatment: roughly 11-day PBMC culture with coronavirus spike peptide pools or control peptides (ViraFEST assay). An Oncomine TCR Beta short-read assay was used to sequence the DNA from cultured CD4+ T cells. After culture, CD4+ T cells served as the source for genomic DNA extraction. A single record per CDR3 protein comes from TCRdb applying MiXCR to the PCR reads. The sample consists of around 19,000 distinct CDR3 sequences, roughly 35% of them appearing once. The sequence derives from a human donor who had recovered from COVID-19. The sample in question was CD4+ T cells from blood, cultured in vitro, obtained about 7 months after SARS-CoV-2 vaccination.

In DNA, the CDR3 is TGTGCCAGCAGTTACTCATCTACTGAGCAGTTCTTC. Amino acid sequence: CASSYSSTEQFF. V usage is TRBV6-5 and J usage is TRBJ2-1; unclear D gene. CDR1 and CDR2 (germline): MNHEY, SVGAGI. This CDR3 spans 12 amino acids. V was pared by 0 bases and J by 9 bases, with 6 bases between.